This T cell receptor (beta chain) was recovered during a study of T cell repertoires and HLA-DP antigens. Study details: In vitro CD4+ alloreactivity was against HeLa-presented HLA-DP.

The V gene's germline CDR1 is SGHVS and CDR2 FQNEAQ. V shed 3 bases, J shed 0 bases, and the junction held 9 bases outside the gene matches. This CDR3 contains 18 residues. Amplification used primers for 54 TRBV and 13 TRBJ segments. Data came from immunoSEQ multiplex PCR; TCRdb stores just in-frame clones and leaves some out. This table holds roughly 1,500 clones, 76% found once. After 15 days' expansion, CD4+ cells were restimulated 20 to 25 h with HeLa expressing allogeneic DPB1. Cells were stimulated with HeLa cells transduced with HLA-DPA1/DPB1, HLA-DM, invariant chain and CD80. With around 50 U/mL IL-2, CD4+ responders met 100 Gy-irradiated HeLa cells at 3:1. Purity of the untouched CD4+ T cells was about 98%.

The receptor was isolated from a man aged 50 or older in good health and CMV-seronegative. The sample consisted of CD137- CD4+ T cells from cultured PBMCs. The rearrangement uses TRBV7-8 and TRBJ2-1; 9 nucleotides line up with TRBD2. The chain's CDR3 is CASSFAVAGAASYNEQFF. The CDR3 region has the DNA TGTGCCAGCAGCTTCGCGGTAGCGGGAGCGGCCTCCTACAATGAGCAGTTCTTC.